This T cell receptor (beta chain) was captured in a study of cytotoxic CD8 clonotypes in ibrutinib-treated CLL. J gave up 1 base and V 3 bases, and 4 bases lay outside the gene matches. The CDR3 runs to 14 residues. Germline V CDR1 and CDR2: SGDLS, YYNGEE. Assay used: immunoSEQ multiplex PCR; TCRdb lists only in-frame clones, some missing. The data show roughly 130,000 clones, roughly 83% seen once. The sample consisted of PBMCs, taken after 12 months of ibrutinib treatment. The receptor comes from a human donor with chronic lymphocytic leukemia. The chain recombines TRBV9 with TRBJ2-7, with 7 bases aligning to TRBD1. CDR3 loop: CASSGGTASYEQYF. CDR3 nucleotides: TGTGCCAGCAGCGGGGGGACAGCATCCTACGAGCAGTACTTC.